These 24 T cell receptor beta chains came from one sample sequenced in a study of Ad26.COV2.S vaccination and SARS-CoV-2 variants. The assay was immunoSEQ multiplex PCR, and TCRdb's table has in-frame clones only and misses some. The sample has approximately 340,000 clones, under 95% seen once. The starting material was peripheral blood, obtained after recovery from COVID-19. These receptors were obtained from a human donor who had recovered from COVID-19.

The genes are TRBV10-2 and TRBJ2-2, with TRBD1 identical over 8 bases. CDR3 length equals 16 residues. Germline CDR1 reads WSHSY; CDR2 reads SAAADI. V lost 5 bases to trimming and J lost 4 bases; unmatched junction nucleotides: 9. The CDR3 spells CASSRTPRGRTGELFF. The CDR3 DNA sequence: TGCGCCAGCAGTCGCACCCCCAGGGGGCGCACCGGGGAGCTGTTTTTT.

The CDR3 DNA sequence: TGTGCCAGCAGCCTTGGCGCGGGTGGCACAGATACGCAGTATTTT. Translation: CASSLGAGGTDTQYF. This rearrangement joins TRBV3-1 (or the pseudogene TRBV3-2) to TRBJ2-3, with D perhaps TRBD2 (5 bases). The CDR3 loop spans 15 amino acids. The V gene lost 4 bases and the J gene lost 1 base, with 12 bases spanning the gap. CDR1 is LGHDT, CDR2 YNNKEL, per germline (reference sequence).

The chain joins TRBV24-1 to TRBJ2-7, with a weak D call TRBD2 (6 bases). Germline lookup yields CDR1 KGHDR and CDR2 SFDVKD. Trimming shortened V by 9 bases and J by 2 bases, and 13 bases separated the two germline ends. This CDR3 has 13 residues. CDR3 region: CATGRGGTYEQYF. CDR3 sequence (DNA): TGTGCCACCGGGCGGGGCGGAACCTACGAGCAGTACTTC.

This clone was seen just once. The V and J genes are TRBV9 and TRBJ2-5; 15 bases line up with TRBD2. Germline loops: CDR1 SGDLS, CDR2 YYNGEE. V lost 3 bases, J lost 2 bases, and 5 bases stayed unmatched. The CDR3 has 17 amino acids. The CDR3 nucleotides read TGTGCCAGCAGCGGAGGACTAGCGGGGGGGATACAAGAGACCCAGTACTTC. Its translation: CASSGGLAGGIQETQYF.

The J gene is TRBJ2-3, the V gene TRBV20-1; perhaps TRBD2 as D (6 bases). V was trimmed by 3 bases and J by 4 bases, leaving 17 bases between them. Germline-derived CDR1 and CDR2 are DFQATT and SNEGSKA (reference sequence). The CDR3 runs 15 residues. CDR3 sequence reads: CSASKGLALPDTQYF. In nucleotides, the CDR3 is TGCAGTGCTAGTAAGGGACTTGCGCTACCAGATACGCAGTATTTT.

The V gene is TRBV10-3, the J gene TRBJ2-1, with D hard to call. V was clipped by 2 bases and J by 5 bases, with 16 bases between them. CDR3 size: 16 residues. Germline CDR1 reads ENHRY; CDR2 reads SYGVKD. The CDR3 DNA is TGTGCCATCAGTGAGGGGCTTGTGCGGACCAACAATGAGCAGTTCTTC. It codes for CAISEGLVRTNNEQFF.

The CDR3 spells CAIKGLELTGELFF. The CDR3, as DNA: TGTGCCATCAAGGGGCTAGAGCTCACCGGGGAGCTGTTTTTT. V usage is TRBV10-3 and J usage is TRBJ2-2, with D possibly TRBD1 on 5 matching bases. The germline CDR1 and CDR2 sequences are ENHRY and SYGVKD. The CDR3 has 14 amino acids. The V and J ends lost 7 bases and 4 bases respectively, with 13 bases between them.

The rearrangement links TRBV19 to TRBJ2-3, with D possibly matching TRBD1 (6 bases). CDR3 length equals 16 residues. The V gene lost 6 bases and the J gene lost 1 base, with 17 bases spanning the gap. CDR1 is LNHDA, CDR2 SQIVND, per germline (reference sequence). The CDR3 DNA follows: TGTGCCAGTAGCCTACGGCAGACAGGCCGCACAGATACGCAGTATTTT. This sequence encodes CASSLRQTGRTDTQYF. The whole variable domain, filled in from reference TRBV19 and TRBJ2-3, reads DGGITQSPKYLFRKEGQNVTLSCEQNLNHDAMYWYRQDPGQGLRLIYYSQIVNDFQKGDIAEGYSVSREKKESFPLTVTSAQKNPTAFYLCASSLRQTGRTDTQYFGPGTRLTVL.

The chain's CDR3 is CASSYLKSDSGNTIYF. CDR3 DNA sequence: TGTGCCAGCAGCTACCTAAAAAGCGACTCTGGAAACACCATATATTTT. This chain connects TRBV7-2 to TRBJ1-3; D not certain. CDR3 length: 16 amino acids. Germline V gene data show CDR1 as SGHTA and CDR2 as FQGNSA. V lost 4 bases, J lost 0 bases, and 13 bases lay in between. The full variable domain, rest sourced from reference TRBV7-2 and TRBJ1-3, is GAGVSQSPSNKVTEKGKDVELRCDPISGHTALYWYRQSLGQGLEFLIYFQGNSAPDKSGLPSDRFSAERTGGSVSTLTIQRTQQEDSAVYLCASSYLKSDSGNTIYFGEGSWLTVV.

This clone was seen a single time. The chain links TRBV4-2 to TRBJ2-5; 8 positions agree with TRBD1. CDR1 is LGHNA and CDR2 is YNFKEQ in the germline V gene. The CDR3 spans 15 residues. Trimming removed 0 bases from V and 4 bases from J; junction bases left unmatched: 4. The CDR3 DNA sequence: TGTGCCAGCAGCCAAGATGACAGGGGTGTAGAGACCCAGTACTTC. As protein: CASSQDDRGVETQYF.

The gene calls are TRBV10-2 and TRBJ1-5; D is possibly TRBD1 (5 bases). The V and J ends lost 0 bases and 0 bases respectively, with 6 bases between them. Per germline, CDR1 WSHSY and CDR2 SAAADI. The CDR3 is made up of 15 amino acids. The CDR3 is CASSESGGSNQPQHF. CDR3 DNA: TGCGCCAGCAGTGAGTCCGGGGGTAGCAATCAGCCCCAGCATTTT.

The V and J genes are TRBV5-1 and TRBJ2-3; D unresolved. This CDR3 is built from 14 residues. The V gene lost 4 bases and the J gene lost 0 bases, with 9 bases spanning the gap. CDR1 is SGHRS and CDR2 is YFSETQ in the germline V gene. CDR3 region: CASSQHTSTDTQYF. In nucleotides, the CDR3 is TGCGCCAGCAGCCAGCACACTAGCACAGATACGCAGTATTTT.

CDR3 nucleotide sequence: TGTGCCAGTAGGGCGGGACAGAGTTATAATTCACCCCTCCACTTT. Its translation is CASRAGQSYNSPLHF. This chain uses TRBV19 with TRBJ1-6; 7 nucleotides align to TRBD1. Germline CDR1 reads LNHDA; CDR2 reads SQIVND (reference sequence). The V segment lost 6 bases and the J segment 4 bases; nucleotides outside the gene matches: 6. This CDR3 is built from 15 residues.

J is TRBJ1-4 and V is TRBV12-3 or TRBV12-4; no reliable D call. The V and J ends lost 5 bases and 13 bases respectively, with 11 bases between them. This CDR3 contains 11 residues. DNA for the CDR3: TGTGCCAGCAGTCGCGACACTCGACTGTTTTTT. Translation: CASSRDTRLFF.

The rearrangement links TRBV14 to TRBJ1-4; D unresolved. From germline, CDR1 is SGHDN and CDR2 FVKESK. The length of the CDR3 is 13 residues. Trimming pared 4 bases from V and 5 bases from J, leaving 8 bases between. In DNA form, the CDR3 reads TGTGCCAGCAGCCCGTTGGAAAATGAAAAACTGTTTTTT. Amino acids: CASSPLENEKLFF.

This clone has a single count. The chain is built from TRBV12-3 or TRBV12-4 and TRBJ1-2; no definite D call. Between the trimmed V and J ends, which lost 6 bases and 2 bases, there was a span of 10 bases. The CDR3 is made up of 13 amino acids. The CDR3 loop is CASRSDGNYGYTF. CDR3 nucleotides: TGTGCCAGCAGATCGGACGGGAACTATGGCTACACCTTC.

The V and J genes are TRBV3-1 (or the pseudogene TRBV3-2) and TRBJ2-4, with a weak D call TRBD2 (6 bases). This CDR3 region has 15 residues. The V end was cut by 4 bases, the J end by 8 bases, with 18 bases between. Looked up from germline, CDR1 is LGHDT and CDR2 is YNNKEL (reference sequence). The CDR3 DNA follows: TGTGCCAGCAGCCCTTATAGAGGAGGGACCGACATTCAGTACTTC. Translation: CASSPYRGGTDIQYF.

This rearrangement joins TRBV5-5 to TRBJ2-7, with TRBD1 matching over 8 bases. Germline CDR1 is SGHKS and CDR2 is YYEKEE (reference sequence). There are 17 residues in the CDR3. J gave up 0 bases and V 3 bases, and 11 bases lay outside the gene matches. The CDR3 DNA reads as TGTGCCAGCAGCTGGCCGGGTCAGGGACAGGCCTCCTACGAGCAGTACTTC. Translation: CASSWPGQGQASYEQYF.

The CDR3 DNA is TGTGCCAGCAGTAAGAGACAGGGGGACTGGTACGAGCAGTACTTC. Translation gives CASSKRQGDWYEQYF. The gene calls are TRBV6-5 and TRBJ2-7; TRBD1 aligns across 9 bases. The CDR3 sequence is 15 residues long. The V gene end was trimmed by 5 bases and the J gene end by 4 bases; junction bases not matched to a gene: 9. Germline CDR1 reads MNHEY; CDR2 reads SVGAGI.

The chain uses TRBV6-5 and TRBJ1-6, with TRBD1 matching 7 bases. CDR3 length: 14 residues. CDR1 is MNHEY, CDR2 SVGAGI, per germline. The trim removed 10 bases at V and 3 bases at J, leaving 6 bases unmatched. CDR3 bases: TGTGCCATCGAAGACAGGGACTATAATTCACCCCTCCACTTT. It codes for CAIEDRDYNSPLHF.

CDR3 DNA: TGTGCCAGCTCACCACCTGAGGGTCAGGGAAACACCGGGGAGCTGTTTTTT. Protein: CASSPPEGQGNTGELFF. The chain carries TRBV18 and TRBJ2-2, with D perhaps TRBD1 or TRBD2 (5 bases each). Looked up from germline, CDR1 is KGHSH and CDR2 is LQKENI. V was trimmed by 0 bases and J by 2 bases, leaving 13 bases between them. The CDR3 has 17 residues.

The rearrangement joins TRBV5-1 to TRBJ2-3; D unresolved. The CDR3 is 15 residues long. The germline CDR1 and CDR2 sequences are SGHRS and YFSETQ. V shed 2 bases and J shed 2 bases, with 12 bases lying between them. DNA for the CDR3: TGCGCCAGCAGCTTAGATGGGGTAAACACAGATACGCAGTATTTT. It encodes CASSLDGVNTDTQYF.

The V and J genes are TRBV11-2 and TRBJ1-2, with D perhaps TRBD1 (6 bases). This CDR3 has 13 residues. Germline CDR1 reads SGHAT; CDR2 reads FQNNGV. The germline V and J ends were trimmed by 4 bases and 5 bases, with 11 bases remaining between them. The CDR3 is CASSSTGSYGYTF. The CDR3 region has the DNA TGTGCCAGCAGCTCAACAGGGTCTTATGGCTACACCTTC. Drawing the rest from reference TRBV11-2 and TRBJ1-2, the complete variable domain is EAGVAQSPRYKIIEKRQSVAFWCNPISGHATLYWYQQILGQGPKLLIQFQNNGVVDDSQLPKDRFSAERLKGVDSTLKIQPAKLEDSAVYLCASSSTGSYGYTFGSGTRLTVV.

The chain recombines TRBV27 with TRBJ2-1; D is perhaps TRBD2 (6 bases). This CDR3 contains 14 residues. In germline, CDR1 is MNHEY, CDR2 SMNVEV (reference sequence). Trimming removed 5 bases at V and 9 bases at J, with 17 bases between. DNA for the CDR3: TGTGCCAGCAGTCCCCTGGCGGGGCCCGGTGAGCAGTTCTTC. Its translation is CASSPLAGPGEQFF.